These T cell receptor beta chains were read from a single sample in a study of cytomegalovirus exposure and HLA in healthy donors. Repertoires were generated with immunoSEQ multiplex PCR, while TCRdb's copy carries only in-frame clones and drops some. The top ten clones hold less than 3% of a sample with more than 100,000 clones, about 80% of them seen once. The sequenced sample was PBMCs. All receptors come from a woman in her 40s in good health and CMV-seropositive. The CDR3 runs from the conserved cysteine through the conserved F or W. Fields, in order: CDR3 length, V gene, D gene, J gene, clone size, CDR3 DNA, CDR3 protein. The D gene is left open where the match is weak. Size is stated for part of the rows, as once, few or many counts, or as a class when the clone is expanded.

14	TRBV30	TRBD2	TRBJ2-7	.	TGTGCCTGGACCTCCGGGACTAGCGGTTACGAGCAGTACTTC	CAWTSGTSGYEQYF
13	TRBV6-5	.	TRBJ1-1	few	TGTGCCAGCAGTGGCCAAAGTAACACTGAAGCTTTCTTT	CASSGQSNTEAFF
13	TRBV6-5	TRBD1	TRBJ1-2	.	TGTGCCAGCAGTCGCGACAGGGACTATGGCTACACCTTC	CASSRDRDYGYTF
12	TRBV30	.	TRBJ1-2	.	TGTGCCTGGAGTAGGGGGAACTATGGCTACACCTTC	CAWSRGNYGYTF
14	TRBV2	.	TRBJ1-3	.	TGTGCCAGCAGTGTGGTCAGGGTGGGAAACACCATATATTTT	CASSVVRVGNTIYF
14	TRBV29-1	.	TRBJ2-5	.	TGCAGCGTGGCATCACGGCGGGTCCAAGAGACCCAGTACTTC	CSVASRRVQETQYF
13	TRBV10-1	TRBD1	TRBJ1-1	few	TGCGCCAGCAGGCGACAGGGGAGGACTGAAGCTTTCTTT	CASRRQGRTEAFF
13	TRBV21-1	.	TRBJ1-2	once	TGTGCCAGCTGGACAGGGGAGGACTATGGCTACACCTTC	CASWTGEDYGYTF
15	TRBV5-4	TRBD1	TRBJ1-6	.	TGTGCCAGCAGCTTGTACACAGGGGGCAATTCACCCCTCCACTTT	CASSLYTGGNSPLHF
15	TRBV4-3	TRBD1	TRBJ1-5	.	TGCGCCAGCAGCGCAGGACAGGGGGGCAATCAGCCCCAGCATTTT	CASSAGQGGNQPQHF
15	TRBV7-8	.	TRBJ2-7	.	TGTGCCAGCAGCCAAGGGGCTAGTATAATCTACGAGCAGTACTTC	CASSQGASIIYEQYF
14	TRBV2	TRBD1	TRBJ2-7	.	TGTGCCAGCAGGGTAACAGGGGCCCCCTACGAGCAGTACTTC	CASRVTGAPYEQYF
14	TRBV11-2	TRBD1	TRBJ2-3	once	TGTGCCAGCAGGGCTACAGGGGTACCAGATACGCAGTATTTT	CASRATGVPDTQYF
16	TRBV5-5	TRBD2	TRBJ2-4	.	TGTGCCAGCGCGGGTGGAGCGGGATTGTCCAAAAACATTCAGTACTTC	CASAGGAGLSKNIQYF
15	TRBV18	.	TRBJ2-5	.	TGTGCCAGCTCACCCGGCGATAGCGGACAAGAGACCCAGTACTTC	CASSPGDSGQETQYF
15	TRBV6-1	TRBD1	TRBJ2-7	.	TGTGCCAGCACCCGTCAGGGACAGGGGGCTTACGAGCAGTACTTC	CASTRQGQGAYEQYF
15	TRBV28	TRBD2	TRBJ2-4	.	TGTGCCAGCAGGGTCCCTAGCGGGGGGGCAAACATTCAGTACTTC	CASRVPSGGANIQYF
18	TRBV9	TRBD1	TRBJ1-5	.	TGTGCCAGCAGCGTAGTCAGGGGGCCCTCTTATAGCAATCAGCCCCAGCATTTT	CASSVVRGPSYSNQPQHF
14	TRBV7-2	TRBD2	TRBJ2-7	.	TGTGCCAGCAGCTTCGGGACTAGCGGGTACGAGCAGTACTTC	CASSFGTSGYEQYF
14	TRBV2	.	TRBJ2-5	once	TGTGCCACCCGTCCCGGGACACCGCAAGAGACCCAGTACTTC	CATRPGTPQETQYF
14	TRBV10-3	TRBD1	TRBJ2-2	.	TGTGCCATCAGGGGACAGGGTGGGGCCGGGGAGCTGTTTTTT	CAIRGQGGAGELFF
16	TRBV15	TRBD1	TRBJ2-5	.	TGTGCCACCAGCAGAGGACAGGGGGTTGGGTGGGAGACCCAGTACTTC	CATSRGQGVGWETQYF
13	TRBV7-7	.	TRBJ2-7	.	TGTGCTAGCAGCTTCGACTTCTCCTACGAGCAGTACTTC	CASSFDFSYEQYF